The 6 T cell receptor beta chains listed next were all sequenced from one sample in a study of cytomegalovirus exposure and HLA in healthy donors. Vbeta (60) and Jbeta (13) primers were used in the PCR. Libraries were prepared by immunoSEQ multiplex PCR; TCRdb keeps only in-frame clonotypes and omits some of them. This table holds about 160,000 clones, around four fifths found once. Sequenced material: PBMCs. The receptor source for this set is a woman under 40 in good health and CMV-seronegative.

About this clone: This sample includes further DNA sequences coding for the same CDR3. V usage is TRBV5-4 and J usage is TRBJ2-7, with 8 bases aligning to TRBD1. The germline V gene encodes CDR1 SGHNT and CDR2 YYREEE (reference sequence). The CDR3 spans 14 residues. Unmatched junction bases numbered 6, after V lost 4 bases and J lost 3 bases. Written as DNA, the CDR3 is TGTGCCAGCAGCCCCGGGACAGGCTTCTACGAGCAGTACTTC. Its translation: CASSPGTGFYEQYF.

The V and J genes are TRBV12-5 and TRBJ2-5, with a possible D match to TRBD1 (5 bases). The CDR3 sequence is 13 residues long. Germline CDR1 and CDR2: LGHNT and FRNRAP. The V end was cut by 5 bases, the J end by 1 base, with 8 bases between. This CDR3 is CASGLDIQETQYF. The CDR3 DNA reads TGTGCTAGTGGTCTGGACATCCAAGAGACCCAGTACTTC.

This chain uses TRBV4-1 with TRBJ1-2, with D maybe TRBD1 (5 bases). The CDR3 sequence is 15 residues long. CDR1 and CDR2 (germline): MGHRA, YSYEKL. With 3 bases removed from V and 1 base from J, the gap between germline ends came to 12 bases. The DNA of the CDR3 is TGCGCCAGCAGCCAGAGGGGAGGGGATAACTATGGCTACACCTTC. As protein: CASSQRGGDNYGYTF.

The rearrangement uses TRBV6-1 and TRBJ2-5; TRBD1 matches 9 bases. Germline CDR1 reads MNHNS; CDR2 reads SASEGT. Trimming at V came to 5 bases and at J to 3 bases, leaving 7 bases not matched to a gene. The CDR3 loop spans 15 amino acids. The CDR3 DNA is TGTGCCAGCAGTCCGGACAGGGGTTACAAAGAGACCCAGTACTTC. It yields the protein CASSPDRGYKETQYF.

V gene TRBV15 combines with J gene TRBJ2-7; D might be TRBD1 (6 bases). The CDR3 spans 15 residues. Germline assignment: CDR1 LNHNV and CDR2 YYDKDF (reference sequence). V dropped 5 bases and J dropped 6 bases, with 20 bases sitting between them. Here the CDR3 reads CATSLRRGLGPEQYF. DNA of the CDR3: TGTGCCACCAGCCTCCGCAGGGGATTGGGTCCCGAGCAGTACTTC.

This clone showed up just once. The CDR3 region is CASSLWDSNEQFF. Written as DNA, the CDR3 is TGTGCCAGCAGCTTATGGGACAGCAATGAGCAGTTCTTC. The chain links TRBV7-8 to TRBJ2-1, with TRBD1 matching 7 bases. CDR3 length: 13 amino acids. Losses at the gene ends were 2 bases for V and 6 bases for J; bases not matched to a gene: 1. Germline values: CDR1 SGHVS, CDR2 FQNEAQ. The complete variable domain, with remaining parts taken from reference TRBV7-8 and TRBJ2-1, reads GAGVSQSPRYKVAKRGQDVALRCDPISGHVSLFWYQQALGQGPEFLTYFQNEAQLDKSGLPSDRFFAERPEGSVSTLKIQRTQQEDSAVYLCASSLWDSNEQFFGPGTRLTVL.